This T cell receptor (beta chain) comes out of a study of beta chain features in type 1 diabetes. Over 95% purity was reached by all sorted populations. This clone showed up just a few times. Its antigen is still unknown. Expressed TCRB transcripts were sequenced, since all the RNA that had been isolated was reverse transcribed. The method was immunoSEQ multiplex PCR; TCRdb's version includes in-frame clones alone and lacks a portion of them. This repertoire shows some 160,000 clones, less than 9.5% found once; its top ten account for approximately 2.2%. Findings of the study overall: Whatever favoring of shorter templates PCR might show would apply equally to patients and controls. Fewer insertions but more deletions were seen at VDJ junctions in type 1 diabetes patients. Moderately but significantly shorter TCRB CDR3s were found in Type 1 diabetes patients in all four CD4+ subsets.

This CDR3 comprises 14 residues. Germline V gene sequence: CDR1 SGHTA, CDR2 FQGTGA. Germline trimming cut 5 bases from V and 7 bases from J; bases unmatched to any gene: 7. This receptor was obtained from a woman under 30 in good health. Input material: central memory CD4+ T cells from blood. This rearrangement joins TRBV7-3 to TRBJ2-7, with TRBD1 matching 11 bases. The DNA of the CDR3 is TGTGCCAGCAGCCCTGGACAGGGGGCTCGGGAGCAGTACTTC. This encodes CASSPGQGAREQYF.